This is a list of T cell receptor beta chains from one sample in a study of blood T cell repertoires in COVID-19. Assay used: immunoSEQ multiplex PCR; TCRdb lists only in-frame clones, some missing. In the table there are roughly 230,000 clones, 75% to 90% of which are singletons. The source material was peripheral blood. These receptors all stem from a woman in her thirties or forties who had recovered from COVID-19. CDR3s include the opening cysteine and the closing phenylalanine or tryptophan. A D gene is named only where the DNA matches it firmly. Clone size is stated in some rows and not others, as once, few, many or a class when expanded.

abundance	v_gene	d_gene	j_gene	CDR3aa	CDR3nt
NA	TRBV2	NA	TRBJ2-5	CASSRDRTETQYF	TGTGCCAGCAGCAGAGACAGGACTGAGACCCAGTACTTC
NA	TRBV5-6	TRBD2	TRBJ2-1	CASSFYLLAEGDEQFF	TGTGCCAGCAGCTTCTATTTACTAGCGGAAGGTGATGAGCAGTTCTTC
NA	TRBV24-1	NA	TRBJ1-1	CATSAAGGNTEAFF	TGTGCCACCAGTGCGGCGGGCGGTAACACTGAAGCTTTCTTT
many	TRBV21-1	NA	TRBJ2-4	CASSKLWVQGDFAKNIQYF	TGTGCCAGCAGCAAACTCTGGGTACAGGGGGACTTTGCCAAAAACATTCAGTACTTC
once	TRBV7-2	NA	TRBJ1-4	CASSSNGPVGNEKLFF	TGTGCCAGCAGCTCGAATGGGCCGGTGGGTAATGAAAAACTGTTTTTT
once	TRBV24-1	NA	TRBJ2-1	CATGKRGGDEQFF	TGTGCCACCGGAAAAAGGGGTGGAGATGAGCAGTTCTTC
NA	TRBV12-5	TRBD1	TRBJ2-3	CASGLPTGADTQYF	TGTGCTAGTGGTTTGCCGACAGGGGCAGATACGCAGTATTTT
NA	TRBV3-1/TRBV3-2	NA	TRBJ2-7	CASSQDLGPRGYEQYF	TGTGCCAGCAGCCAAGATCTAGGGCCCCGAGGGTACGAGCAGTACTTC
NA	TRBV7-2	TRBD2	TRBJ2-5	CASSLVGLAGGPSETQYF	TGTGCCAGCAGCTTAGTGGGACTAGCGGGAGGGCCTTCGGAGACCCAGTACTTC
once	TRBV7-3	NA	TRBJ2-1	CASRLEGEQFF	TGTGCCAGCAGGTTAGAGGGTGAGCAGTTCTTC
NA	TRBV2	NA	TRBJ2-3	CASSRLFRTDTQYF	TGTGCCAGCAGTCGGTTATTCCGCACAGATACGCAGTATTTT
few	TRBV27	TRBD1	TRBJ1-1	CASSPTGFMNTEAFF	TGTGCCAGCAGCCCGACAGGGTTCATGAACACTGAAGCTTTCTTT
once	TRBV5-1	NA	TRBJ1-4	CASSFARVGEKLFF	TGCGCCAGCAGCTTTGCCAGGGTCGGGGAAAAACTGTTTTTT